This T cell receptor (beta chain) was documented in a study of cytomegalovirus exposure and HLA in healthy donors. Study-wide context: In terms of ancestry, the Caucasian-associated cluster contained about four fifths of the approximately 400 genotyped donors.

In the PCR, 60 Vbeta and 13 Jbeta primers were used. Produced via immunoSEQ multiplex PCR; TCRdb's table is partial and in-frame only. The sample holds about 170,000 clones, roughly 76% seen once. Concerning this clone itself: What it binds is not known.

Study-wide findings and caveats: Accounts indicate the classifier identified cytomegalovirus status with strong specificity and sensitivity. A prior analysis recorded that most TCR beta V segments were productive about 90% or about 30% of the time. Whilst most TCR sequences proved rare, a subset of public TCRs occurred across many donors.

This clonotype was obtained from a woman aged 18 to 35 in good health and CMV-seropositive. The material sequenced was PBMCs.

For the CDR3, the DNA is TGTGCCAGCAGCCGTAGAGGGACTAGCGGGGGGTACGAGCAGTACTTC. It translates to CASSRRGTSGGYEQYF. The chain links TRBV5-8 to TRBJ2-7; 15 positions match TRBD2. Trimming at V came to 4 bases and at J to 4 bases, leaving 6 bases not matched to a gene. The CDR3 is 16 residues long. Germline V gene sequence: CDR1 SGHTS, CDR2 YDEGEE.